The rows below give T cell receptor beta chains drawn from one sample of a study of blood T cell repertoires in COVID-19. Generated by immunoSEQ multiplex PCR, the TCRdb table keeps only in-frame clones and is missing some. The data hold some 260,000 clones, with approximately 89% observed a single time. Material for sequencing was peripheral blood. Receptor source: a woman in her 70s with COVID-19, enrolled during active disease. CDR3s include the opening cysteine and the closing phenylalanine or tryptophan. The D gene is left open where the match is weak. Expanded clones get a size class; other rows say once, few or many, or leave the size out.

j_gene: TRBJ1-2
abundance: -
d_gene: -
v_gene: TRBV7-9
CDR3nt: TGTGCCAGCAGCTTATCGCTAGGGAGACATTATGGCTACACCTTC
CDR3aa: CASSLSLGRHYGYTF

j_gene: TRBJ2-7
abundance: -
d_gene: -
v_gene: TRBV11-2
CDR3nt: TGTGCCAGCAGCTTATCGAGCTACGAGCAGTACTTC
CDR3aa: CASSLSSYEQYF

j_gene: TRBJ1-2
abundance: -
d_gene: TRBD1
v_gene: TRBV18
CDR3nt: TGTGCCAGCTCACTCGGGGACAGAGGTGGGCAAGGCTATGGCTACACCTTC
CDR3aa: CASSLGDRGGQGYGYTF

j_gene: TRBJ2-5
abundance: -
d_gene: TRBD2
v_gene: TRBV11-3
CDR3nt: TGTGCCAGCAGCTCGCGACTAGCGGGAGTGGGGGAGACCCAGTACTTC
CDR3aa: CASSSRLAGVGETQYF

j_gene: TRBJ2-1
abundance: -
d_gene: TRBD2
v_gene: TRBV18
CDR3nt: TGTGCCAGCTCACCAACTAGCGGGAGGGATGAGCAGTTCTTC
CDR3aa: CASSPTSGRDEQFF

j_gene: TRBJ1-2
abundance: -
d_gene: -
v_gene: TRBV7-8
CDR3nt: TGTGCCAGCAGCCAGCGGGGCTCTATAGGCTACACCTTC
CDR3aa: CASSQRGSIGYTF

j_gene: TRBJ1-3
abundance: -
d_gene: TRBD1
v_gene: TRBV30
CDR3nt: TGTGCCTGGAGTACAGGGGATGGAAACACCATATATTTT
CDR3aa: CAWSTGDGNTIYF

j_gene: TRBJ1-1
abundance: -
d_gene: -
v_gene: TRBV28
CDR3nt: TGTGCCAGCAGTTTATTTTCGAGAGCTTTCTTT
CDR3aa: CASSLFSRAFF

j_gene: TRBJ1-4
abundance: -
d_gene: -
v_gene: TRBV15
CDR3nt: TGTGCCACCAGCAGAGATCTAAGTGAAAAACTGTTTTTT
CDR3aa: CATSRDLSEKLFF

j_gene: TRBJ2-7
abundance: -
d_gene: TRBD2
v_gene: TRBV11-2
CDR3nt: TGTGCCAGCAGCTCAAGACTAGCGGATAGACTCGGAGAGCAGTACTTC
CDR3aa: CASSSRLADRLGEQYF

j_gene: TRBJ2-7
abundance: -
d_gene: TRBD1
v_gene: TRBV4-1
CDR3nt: TGCGCCAGCAGCCAAATGGACAGGTCCTCCTACGAGCAGTACTTC
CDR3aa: CASSQMDRSSYEQYF

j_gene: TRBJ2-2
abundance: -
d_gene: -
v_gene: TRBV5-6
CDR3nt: TGTGCCAGCAGCTATACCGGGACTCTGGGTGGGGAGCTGTTTTTT
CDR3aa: CASSYTGTLGGELFF

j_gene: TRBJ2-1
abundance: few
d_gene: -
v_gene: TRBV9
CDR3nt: TGTGCCAGCAGCGTAGCGTGGGAGAGGAATGAGCAGTTCTTC
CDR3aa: CASSVAWERNEQFF

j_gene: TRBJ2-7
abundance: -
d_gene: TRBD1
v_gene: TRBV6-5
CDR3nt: TGTGCCAGCAGCGGGGACAGGTACTACGAGCAGTACTTC
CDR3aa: CASSGDRYYEQYF

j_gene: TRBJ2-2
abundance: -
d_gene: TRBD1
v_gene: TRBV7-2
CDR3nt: TGTGCCAGCAGCTTACGATCGGGACAGAGACACACCGGGGAGCTGTTTTTT
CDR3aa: CASSLRSGQRHTGELFF

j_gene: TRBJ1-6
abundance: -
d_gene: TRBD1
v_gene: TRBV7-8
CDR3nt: TGTGCCAGCAGCGCACAGGGGGGGAGTAATTCACCCCTCCACTTT
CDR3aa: CASSAQGGSNSPLHF

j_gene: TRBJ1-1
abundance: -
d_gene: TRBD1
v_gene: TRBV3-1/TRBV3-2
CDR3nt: TGTGCCAGCCGGGACAGCCGTTCATTGAACACTGAAGCTTTCTTT
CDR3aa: CASRDSRSLNTEAFF

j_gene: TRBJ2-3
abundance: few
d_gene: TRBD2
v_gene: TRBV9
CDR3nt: TGTGCCAGCAGCGCCACTAGCGGACCGCCCACAGATACGCAGTATTTT
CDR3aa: CASSATSGPPTDTQYF

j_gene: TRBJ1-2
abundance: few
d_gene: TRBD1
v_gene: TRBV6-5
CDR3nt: TGTGCCAGCAGCTACAGGGGGCCCGGCTATGGCTACACCTTC
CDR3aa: CASSYRGPGYGYTF

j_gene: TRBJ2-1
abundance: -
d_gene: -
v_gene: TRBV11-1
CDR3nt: TGTGCCAGCAGCCCACGGGCGGGGAGTTTCGGCAATGAGCAGTTCTTC
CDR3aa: CASSPRAGSFGNEQFF

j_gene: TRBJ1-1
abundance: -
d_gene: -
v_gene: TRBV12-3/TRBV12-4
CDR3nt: TGTGCCAGCAGTTTATGGGACATCGATGAAGCTTTCTTT
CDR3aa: CASSLWDIDEAFF

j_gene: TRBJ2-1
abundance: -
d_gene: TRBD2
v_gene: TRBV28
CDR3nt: TGTGCCAGCAGTCCTAGCGGGAGTTTGGATGAGCAGTTCTTC
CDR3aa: CASSPSGSLDEQFF

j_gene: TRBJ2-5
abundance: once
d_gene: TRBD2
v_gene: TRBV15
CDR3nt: TGTGCCACCAGCAGCGCGGGAGAAGAGACCCAGTACTTC
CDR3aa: CATSSAGEETQYF

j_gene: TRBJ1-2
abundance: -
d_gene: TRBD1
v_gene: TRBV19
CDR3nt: TGTGCCAGTAGTTTCACCGGGACAGAAAACTATGGCTACACCTTC
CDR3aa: CASSFTGTENYGYTF

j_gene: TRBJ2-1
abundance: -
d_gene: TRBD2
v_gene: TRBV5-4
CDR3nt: TGTGCCAGCAGCTCTGGACTAGCGGGAACGGGTGAGCAGTTCTTC
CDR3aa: CASSSGLAGTGEQFF

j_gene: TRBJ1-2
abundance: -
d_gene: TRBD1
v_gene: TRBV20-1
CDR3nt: TGCAGTGCTAGTCGGGACAGCTCCTATGGCTACACCTTC
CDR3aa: CSASRDSSYGYTF

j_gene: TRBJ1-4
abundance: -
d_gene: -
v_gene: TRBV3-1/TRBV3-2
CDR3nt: TGTGCCAGCAGCCAACGAGGGAAAGGAACTAATGAAAAACTGTTTTTT
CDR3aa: CASSQRGKGTNEKLFF

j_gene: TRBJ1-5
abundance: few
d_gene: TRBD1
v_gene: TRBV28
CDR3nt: TGTGCCAGCAGCAGGACAGGGTTTCAGCCCCAGCATTTT
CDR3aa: CASSRTGFQPQHF

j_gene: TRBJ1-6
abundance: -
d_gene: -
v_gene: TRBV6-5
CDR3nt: TGTGCCAGCAGTTATGGAAGACAGAGCAATTCACCCCTCCACTTT
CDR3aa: CASSYGRQSNSPLHF

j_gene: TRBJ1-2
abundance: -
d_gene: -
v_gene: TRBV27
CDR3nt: TGTGCCAGCAGTTTGGGGGGTGAAGGTGGCTACACCTTC
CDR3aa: CASSLGGEGGYTF

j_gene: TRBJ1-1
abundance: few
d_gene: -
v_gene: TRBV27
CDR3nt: TGTGCCAGCAGTTTAAGGGAAGACAGATTAAACACTGAAGCTTTCTTT
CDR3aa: CASSLREDRLNTEAFF

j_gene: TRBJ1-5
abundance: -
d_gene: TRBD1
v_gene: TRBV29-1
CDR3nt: TGCAGCGCTGCCGACAGGGGCGGCAATCAGCCCCAGCATTTT
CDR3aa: CSAADRGGNQPQHF

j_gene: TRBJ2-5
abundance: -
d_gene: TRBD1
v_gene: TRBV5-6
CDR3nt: TGTGCCAGCAGCCCGCCGGGACAGCAAGAGACCCAGTACTTC
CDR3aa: CASSPPGQQETQYF

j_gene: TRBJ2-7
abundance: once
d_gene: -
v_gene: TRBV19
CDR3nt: TGTGCCAGTAGTATAGTTGGCGGTCGTTCCTACGAGCAGTACTTC
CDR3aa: CASSIVGGRSYEQYF

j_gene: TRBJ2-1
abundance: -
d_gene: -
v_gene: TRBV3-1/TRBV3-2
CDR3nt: TGTGCCAGCAGCCAAGACAGGGGTCGTTACAATGAGCAGTTCTTC
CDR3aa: CASSQDRGRYNEQFF

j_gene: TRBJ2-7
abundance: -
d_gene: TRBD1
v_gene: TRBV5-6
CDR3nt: TGTGCCAGCAGTGACAGGGCCTCCTACGAGCAGTACTTC
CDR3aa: CASSDRASYEQYF

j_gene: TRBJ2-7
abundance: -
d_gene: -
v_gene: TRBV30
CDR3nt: TGTGCCTGGAGTGCTGGAGCCTACGAGCAGTACTTC
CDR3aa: CAWSAGAYEQYF

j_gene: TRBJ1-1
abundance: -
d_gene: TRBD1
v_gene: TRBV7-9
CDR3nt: TGTGCCAGCAGCCGTGGACAGGGGTACACTGAAGCTTTCTTT
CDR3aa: CASSRGQGYTEAFF

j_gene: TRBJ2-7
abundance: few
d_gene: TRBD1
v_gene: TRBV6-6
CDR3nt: TGTGCCAGCAGTTACCCCTTCGCTGAGGGGGCGGGCGAGCAGTACTTC
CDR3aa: CASSYPFAEGAGEQYF

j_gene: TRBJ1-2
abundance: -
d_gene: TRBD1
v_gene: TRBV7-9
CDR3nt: TGTGCCAGCAGCTTAGAAGGGGGCGACGGCTACACCTTC
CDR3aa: CASSLEGGDGYTF

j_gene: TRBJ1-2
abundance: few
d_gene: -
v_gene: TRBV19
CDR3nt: TGTGCCAGTAGTCCTACAGGGTTTCGCGGCTACACCTTC
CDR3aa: CASSPTGFRGYTF

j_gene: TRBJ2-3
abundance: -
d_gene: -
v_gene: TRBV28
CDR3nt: TGTGCCAGCAGCCGTAGGGGGTTTGGGACAGATACGCAGTATTTT
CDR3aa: CASSRRGFGTDTQYF

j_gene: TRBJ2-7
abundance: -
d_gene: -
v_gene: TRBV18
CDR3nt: TGTGCCAGCTCACCAACAGGGAGCCACGAGCAGTACTTC
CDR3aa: CASSPTGSHEQYF

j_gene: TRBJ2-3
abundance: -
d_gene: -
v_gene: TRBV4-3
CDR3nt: TGCGCCAGCAGCCAAGAAGCGAGCACAGATACGCAGTATTTT
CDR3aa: CASSQEASTDTQYF

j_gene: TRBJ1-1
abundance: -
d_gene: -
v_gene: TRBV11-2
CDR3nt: TGTGCCAGCAGCTTGCGGGGGGAGGCGACTGAAGCTTTCTTT
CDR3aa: CASSLRGEATEAFF

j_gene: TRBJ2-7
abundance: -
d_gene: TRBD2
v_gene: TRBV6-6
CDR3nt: TGTGCCAGCAGTTACTCGATGACAGCGGGAGGATTTGAGCAGTACTTC
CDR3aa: CASSYSMTAGGFEQYF

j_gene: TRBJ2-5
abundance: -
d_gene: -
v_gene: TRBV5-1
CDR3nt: TGCGCCAGCAGCTTGGGTCAGGGCAGTCTCCAAGAGACCCAGTACTTC
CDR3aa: CASSLGQGSLQETQYF

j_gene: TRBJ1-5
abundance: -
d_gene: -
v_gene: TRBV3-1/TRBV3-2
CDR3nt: TGTGCCAGCAGCCAGGCCCAGAATCAGCCCCAGCATTTT
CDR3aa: CASSQAQNQPQHF

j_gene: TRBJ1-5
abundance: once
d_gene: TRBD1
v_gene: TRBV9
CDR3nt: TGTGCCAGCAGCCCGACAGGGGGCAATCAGCCCCAGCATTTT
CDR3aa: CASSPTGGNQPQHF

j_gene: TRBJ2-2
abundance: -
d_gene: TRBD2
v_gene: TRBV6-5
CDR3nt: TGTGCCAGCAGCCTCGTAGCGGGAGGGGCCGGGGAGCTGTTTTTT
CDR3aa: CASSLVAGGAGELFF

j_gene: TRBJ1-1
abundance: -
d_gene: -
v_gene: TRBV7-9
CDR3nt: TGTGCCAGCAGCCCGCGACGGGAGAACACTGAAGCTTTCTTT
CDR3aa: CASSPRRENTEAFF

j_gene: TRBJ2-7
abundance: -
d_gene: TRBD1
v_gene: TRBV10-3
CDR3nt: TGTGCCATCAGTGATATCGGACAGGGGGCGTACGAGCAGTACTTC
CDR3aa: CAISDIGQGAYEQYF

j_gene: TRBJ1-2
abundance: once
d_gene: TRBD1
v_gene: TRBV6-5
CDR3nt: TGTGCCAGCACACTCTCAGGGGGAGTCTATGGCTACACCTTC
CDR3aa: CASTLSGGVYGYTF

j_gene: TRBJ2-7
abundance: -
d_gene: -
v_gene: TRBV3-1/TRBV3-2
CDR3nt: TGTGCCAGCAGCCAAGATCCGGGGGTTAGCTACGAGCAGTACTTC
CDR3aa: CASSQDPGVSYEQYF

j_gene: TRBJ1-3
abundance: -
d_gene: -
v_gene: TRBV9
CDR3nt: TGTGCCAGCAGCTTCGGGACTTTGAGCTCTGGAAACACCATATATTTT
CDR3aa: CASSFGTLSSGNTIYF